This section outlines one T cell receptor (beta chain) sequence together with its context. Antigen specificity is unknown. The data were obtained in a study of cytomegalovirus exposure and HLA in healthy donors. V was trimmed by 5 bases and J by 2 bases, leaving 12 bases between them. The CDR3 extends over 14 amino acids. Germline assignment: CDR1 SEHNR and CDR2 FQNEAQ (reference sequence). The study, taken as a whole, reports: Most TCR sequences were rare, but some public TCRs occurred in many donors.

The PCR made use of 60 Vbeta and 13 Jbeta primers. Only in-frame clones appear in the TCRdb table, and some are missing; sequencing was by immunoSEQ multiplex PCR. Among roughly 120,000 clones listed, approximately 80% were seen once. The V gene is TRBV7-9, the J gene TRBJ1-2, with unresolved D. Material: PBMCs. The TCR originated in a man aged 45-60 years in good health and CMV-seropositive. CDR3 region: CASSHEGGNYGYTF. The CDR3 DNA sequence: TGTGCCAGCAGCCACGAGGGAGGGAACTATGGCTACACCTTC.